This note documents a single T cell receptor beta chain sequence. Its antigen is undetermined. The length of the CDR3 is 19 residues. V was pared by 4 bases and J by 0 bases, with 15 bases of the junction left unmatched. Germline CDR1 and CDR2: SGHRS and YFSETQ. The data were produced by immunoSEQ multiplex PCR, yet TCRdb's version contains in-frame clones alone and is incomplete. Here the sample spans about 320,000 clones, roughly 86% being singletons. The sample belongs to a study of Ad26.COV2.S vaccination and SARS-CoV-2 variants. General observations from the study: Whether participants received vaccine or placebo, their non-spike TCR breadth was similar.

The treatment here: roughly 18 received Ad26.COV2.S at low or high dose, single or two shots; roughly five received placebo; per-sample allocation not given. On day 63 after the first injection, vaccine and placebo recipients gave samples. This clonotype was obtained from a person aged 18 to 65 who received the Ad26.COV2.S COVID-19 vaccine or a placebo. This chain connects TRBV5-1 to TRBJ1-3; TRBD1 aligns across 8 bases. Specimen: peripheral blood, collected in a trial of Ad26.COV2.S vaccine versus placebo. The DNA for the CDR3 is TGCGCCAGCAGCCCTTGGACAGGGCCTTCCTTCAACTCTGGAAACACCATATATTTT. It translates to CASSPWTGPSFNSGNTIYF.